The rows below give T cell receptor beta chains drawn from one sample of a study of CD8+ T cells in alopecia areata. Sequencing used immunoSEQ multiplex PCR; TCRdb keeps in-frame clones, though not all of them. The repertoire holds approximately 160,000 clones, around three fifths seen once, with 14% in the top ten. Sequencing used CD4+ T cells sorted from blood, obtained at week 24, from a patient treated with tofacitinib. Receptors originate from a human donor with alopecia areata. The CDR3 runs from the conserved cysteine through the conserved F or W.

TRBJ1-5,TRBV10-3,CAISDRAGLGVDQPQHF
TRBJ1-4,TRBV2,CASRIDRGDEKLFF
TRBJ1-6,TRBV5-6,CASSMARGISPLHF
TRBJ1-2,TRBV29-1,CSVNRDRGSGGYTF
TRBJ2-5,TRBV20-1,CSARDRLDRYF
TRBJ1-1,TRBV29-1,CSVVGVMNTEAFF
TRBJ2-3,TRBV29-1,CSVEDGVTDTQYF
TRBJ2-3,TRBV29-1,CSVGVGPTDTQYF
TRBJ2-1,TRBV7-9,CASSLAEGRNEQFF
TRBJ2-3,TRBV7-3,CASSQGGDTQYF
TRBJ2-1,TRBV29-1,CSAKAIGVTEQFF
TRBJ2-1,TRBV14,CASSTFSGGEQFF
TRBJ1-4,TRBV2,CASSDILTTNEKLFF
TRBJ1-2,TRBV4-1,CASSQEVVGGYTF
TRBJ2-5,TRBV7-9,CASSATRGETQYF
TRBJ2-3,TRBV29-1,CSVEGAGGSTDTQYF
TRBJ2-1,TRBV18,CASSPPELNEQFF
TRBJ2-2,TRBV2,CASSRTSGGGELFF
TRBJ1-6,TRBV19,CASRPPSGGGNSPLHF
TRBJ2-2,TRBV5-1,CASSLDVGQGNTGELFF
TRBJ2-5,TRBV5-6,CASSLGVGQETQYF
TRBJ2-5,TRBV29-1,CSVERGQNQETQYF
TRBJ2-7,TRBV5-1,CASSLAGGGSYEQYF